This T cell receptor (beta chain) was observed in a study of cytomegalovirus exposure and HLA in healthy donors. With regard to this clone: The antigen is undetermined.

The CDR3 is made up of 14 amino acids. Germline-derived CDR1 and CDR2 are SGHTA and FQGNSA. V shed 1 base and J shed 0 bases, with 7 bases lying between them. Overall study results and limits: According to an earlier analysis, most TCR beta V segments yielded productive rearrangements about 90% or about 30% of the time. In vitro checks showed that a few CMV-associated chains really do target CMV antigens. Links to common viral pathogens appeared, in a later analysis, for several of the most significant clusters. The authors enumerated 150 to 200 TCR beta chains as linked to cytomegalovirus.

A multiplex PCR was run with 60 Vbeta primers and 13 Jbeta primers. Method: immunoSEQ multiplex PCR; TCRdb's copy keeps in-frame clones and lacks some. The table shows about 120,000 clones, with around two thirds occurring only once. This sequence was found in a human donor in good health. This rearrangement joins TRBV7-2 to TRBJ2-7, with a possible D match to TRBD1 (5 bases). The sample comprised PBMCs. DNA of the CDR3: TGTGCCAGCAGCTTAGACAGGAGCTCCTACGAGCAGTACTTC. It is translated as CASSLDRSSYEQYF.